The 14 T cell receptor beta chains reported below all come from one sample, sequenced in a study of T cell repertoires in cytomegalovirus infection. TCRdb used MiXCR to reprocess the reads, holding one entry per CDR3 protein. The sample yields approximately 500,000 distinct CDR3 sequences, approximately 15% seen once. The sequencing input was CD8+ T cells from PBMCs. These TCRs come from a human donor in good health (CMV status not recorded). Some clones in this sample may be carry-over from other donors' samples.

The chain has TRBV28 and TRBJ1-6; the match to TRBD1 covers 9 bases. Germline V gene data show CDR1 as MDHEN and CDR2 as SYDVKM. The V gene end was trimmed by 10 bases and the J gene end by 10 bases; junction bases not matched to a gene: 17. CDR3 length equals 16 residues. CDR3 in DNA: TGTGCCATTAGGAGCATGAACAGGGGGCAAGGGTCACCCCTCCACTTT. Amino acids: CAIRSMNRGQGSPLHF.

CDR3 nucleotides: TGTGCCAGCAGCGTAAGTGGTGGGACTGTCGATACGCAGTATTTT. Translating gives CASSVSGGTVDTQYF. The chain employs TRBV9 and TRBJ2-3, with D possibly being TRBD2 (6 bases). V lost 1 base, J lost 6 bases, and 15 bases lay in between. This CDR3 is built from 15 residues. The germline V gene has CDR1 SGDLS and CDR2 YYNGEE.

This clonotype has a handful of counts. V usage is TRBV5-4 and J usage is TRBJ1-1; 7 bases fit TRBD1. This CDR3 has 14 residues. Germline CDR1 and CDR2: SGHNT and YYREEE (reference sequence). The ends lost 4 bases at V and 5 bases at J; junction bases unmatched: 8. The CDR3 loop reads CASSMDRSVTEAFF. CDR3 coding DNA: TGTGCCAGCAGCATGGACAGGTCGGTTACTGAAGCTTTCTTT.

At least ten counts were recorded for this clonotype. The rearrangement joins TRBV12-3 or TRBV12-4 to TRBJ2-1; perhaps TRBD2 as D (5 bases). V was trimmed by 2 bases and J by 8 bases, leaving 25 bases between them. CDR3 length: 18 residues. CDR3: CASSLNSDRFLAIYEQFF. The CDR3 nucleotides read TGTGCCAGCAGTTTAAACAGTGATCGGTTTCTAGCTATCTATGAGCAGTTCTTC.

The chain recombines TRBV28 with TRBJ1-2; 7 positions agree with TRBD1. After removal of 2 bases from V and 6 bases from J, the junction contained 6 bases not matched to a gene. The CDR3 covers 14 residues. Germline V lookup: CDR1 MDHEN, CDR2 SYDVKM. The CDR3 spells CASSLGEGGHGYTF. CDR3 DNA: TGTGCCAGCAGTTTAGGGGAAGGGGGCCATGGCTACACCTTC.

This clonotype has at least ten counts. The chain has TRBV7-2 and TRBJ2-7; possible D gene TRBD2, 5 bases. CDR1 is SGHTA, CDR2 FQGNSA, per germline. V lost 5 bases, J lost 6 bases, and 11 bases lay in between. There are 12 residues in the CDR3. In DNA form, the CDR3 reads TGTGCCAGCAGCCGGAGGTCCGGCGAGCAGTACTTC. Its protein is CASSRRSGEQYF. Variable domain in full (rest from reference TRBV7-2 and TRBJ2-7): GAGVSQSPSNKVTEKGKDVELRCDPISGHTALYWYRQSLGQGLEFLIYFQGNSAPDKSGLPSDRFSAERTGGSVSTLTIQRTQQEDSAVYLCASSRRSGEQYFGPGTRLTVT.

This clonotype appeared many times. The chain employs TRBV12-3 or TRBV12-4 and TRBJ1-1; D is unclear. This CDR3 region has 16 residues. The germline V and J ends were trimmed by 2 bases and 0 bases, with 13 bases remaining between them. The CDR3 DNA is TGTGCCAGCAGTTTAAACACCGAAGGGTTGAACACTGAAGCTTTCTTT. It yields the protein CASSLNTEGLNTEAFF.

The rearrangement links TRBV28 to TRBJ2-3; D is tentatively TRBD1 or TRBD2 (5 bases each). Trimming stripped 5 bases from V and 10 bases from J, with 25 bases between. The CDR3 is 16 amino acids. CDR1 and CDR2 from the germline V gene are MDHEN and SYDVKM. The CDR3 region has the DNA TGTGCCAGCAGTGTACCTCGGGGCCCGCTCTCCTATGCGCAGTATTTT. Protein: CASSVPRGPLSYAQYF.

This clonotype was observed many times. V and J are TRBV4-1 and TRBJ2-6; D not resolved. CDR3 length: 15 amino acids. Germline V CDR1 and CDR2: MGHRA, YSYEKL. V lost 1 base, J lost 0 bases, and 4 bases lay in between. DNA for the CDR3: TGCGCCAGCAGCCAAGGCCCCTCTGGGGCCAACGTCCTGACTTTC. This codes for CASSQGPSGANVLTF.

This clonotype came up many times. The V and J genes are TRBV7-3 and TRBJ2-2, with D hard to call. The germline gives CDR1 SGHTA, CDR2 FQGTGA. The V end lost 4 bases, the J end lost 6 bases, and 6 bases lay between the germline ends. The CDR3 length is 12 residues. CDR3 sequence reads: CASSSNAGELFF. The CDR3 DNA is TGTGCCAGCAGCTCTAACGCCGGGGAGCTGTTTTTT.

This clonotype was seen a few times. V gene TRBV5-4 combines with J gene TRBJ1-1, with no clear D. Germline-derived CDR1 and CDR2 are SGHNT and YYREEE (reference sequence). V gave up 1 base and J gave up 6 bases, with 7 bases separating them. The CDR3 totals 12 residues. The CDR3 DNA reads TGTGCCAGCAGCTTGTGGCAGGCTGAAGCTTTCTTT. The encoded protein is CASSLWQAEAFF. Full variable domain (missing parts from reference TRBV5-4 and TRBJ1-1): ETGVTQSPTHLIKTRGQQVTLRCSSQSGHNTVSWYQQALGQGPQFIFQYYREEENGRGNFPPRFSGLQFPNYSSELNVNALELDDSALYLCASSLWQAEAFFGQGTRLTVV.

This clonotype was counted a few times. This chain uses TRBV6-1 with TRBJ2-7; 10 nucleotides agree with TRBD1. The CDR3 is 15 residues long. Germline V gene data show CDR1 as MNHNS and CDR2 as SASEGT. V was clipped by 5 bases and J by 2 bases; unmatched bases: 6. The CDR3 sequence is CASSSGQGMTYEQYF. CDR3 in DNA: TGTGCCAGCAGTTCGGGACAGGGGATGACCTACGAGCAGTACTTC.

The genes are TRBV27 and TRBJ2-1; no clear D gene. The V end lost 5 bases, the J end lost 3 bases, and 11 bases lay between the germline ends. The V gene's germline CDR1 is MNHEY and CDR2 SMNVEV (reference sequence). The CDR3 runs 14 residues. CDR3 sequence reads: CASSPPVGYNEQFF. In DNA, the CDR3 is TGTGCCAGCAGTCCCCCTGTAGGCTACAATGAGCAGTTCTTC.

V is TRBV25-1 and J is TRBJ2-7, with D maybe TRBD2 (5 bases). Trimming cost V 8 bases and J 6 bases, with 11 bases left between them. CDR1 MGHDK and CDR2 SYGVNS come from the germline V gene. There are 11 residues in the CDR3. The CDR3 loop is CASSPGVEQYF. The CDR3 nucleotides are TGTGCCAGCTCCCCCGGGGTCGAGCAGTACTTC.